This T cell receptor beta chain was recovered during a study of T cell clones after liver transplantation. Across the study: TCRbeta sequencing after a pre-transplant mixed lymphocyte reaction identified graft-donor-reactive clones, later tracked in post-transplant blood. The study, taken as a whole, reports: Small, mixed patient groups and varying post-transplant times limit these conclusions.

Between the trimmed V and J ends, which lost 1 base and 4 bases, there was a span of 7 bases. Germline-derived CDR1 and CDR2 are SGHVS and FQNEAQ. CDR3 size: 13 residues. The method was immunoSEQ multiplex PCR; TCRdb's version includes in-frame clones alone and lacks a portion of them. This table holds 65,000 to 70,000 clones, 90% to 95% found once. In this sample, this clone turned up once. No antigen is known for it. CD3+CD4+ and CD3+CD8+ cells were FACS-sorted from thawed unstimulated PBMCs. The V and J genes are TRBV7-8 and TRBJ1-1; D remains unclear. The sequence was obtained from a human patient who received a liver transplant. Some of these T cells may belong to the graft donor. Sequencing used CD4+ T cells from blood, obtained roughly 25 months after liver transplant. The DNA for the CDR3 is TGTGCCAGCAGCTTAGAACACGGCACTGAAGCTTTCTTT. Its protein is CASSLEHGTEAFF.